Sequencing of this TCR beta chain was carried out in a study of a mutant IDH1 vaccine in newly diagnosed glioma. The CDR3 length is 13 residues. Germline V gene data show CDR1 as LNHNV and CDR2 as YYDKDF (reference sequence). After removal of 5 bases from V and 4 bases from J, the junction contained 5 bases not matched to a gene. The time point here: week 35, safety follow-up. All doses held 300 ug of mutant IDH1 20-mer peptide, with topical imiquimod. A word on this clone: Its antigen is unidentified.

The assay was immunoSEQ multiplex PCR, and TCRdb's table has in-frame clones only and misses some. The data hold about 69,000 clones, with around 84% observed a single time. The receptor comes from a young man with glioma. This chain links TRBV15 with TRBJ2-7; the match to TRBD1 covers 7 bases. The sequencing here drew on PBMCs, taken from a glioma patient whose treatment included an IDH1 peptide vaccine. The chain's CDR3 is CATSSRQGYEQYF. For the CDR3, the DNA is TGTGCCACCAGCTCCAGACAGGGTTACGAGCAGTACTTC.